The sequence of this T cell receptor beta chain was determined in a study of shared clonotypes between healthy human individuals. Profiled with immunoSEQ multiplex PCR; TCRdb holds only in-frame clones, not every one. The sample yields about 1.1 million clones, about 84% seen once. V lost 0 bases and J 8 bases, leaving 13 bases between the germline ends. Germline values: CDR1 MNHEY, CDR2 SVGAGI. CDR3 length: 15 amino acids. The TCR originated in a man aged 18 to 29 in good health. Some clones in this sample may be carry-over from other donors' samples. Material: memory CD4+ T cells from PBMCs. Noted subset: CD45RA-negative fraction. The chain has TRBV6-5 and TRBJ2-2; TRBD2 might be the D (5 bases). The DNA of the CDR3 is TGTGCCAGCAGTTACTCGAGATTTGAGGGTGGGGAGCTGTTTTTT. Its protein is CASSYSRFEGGELFF.